Each of the 11 T cell receptor beta chains below was sequenced from the same sample in a study of resident and recirculating memory T cells in vitiligo. Method: immunoSEQ multiplex PCR; TCRdb's copy keeps in-frame clones and lacks some. The table records 70,000 to 85,000 clones, about 89% of them present only once. Sequencing was done on a sample of blood. Receptor source: a male donor with vitiligo.

V and J are TRBV6-4 and TRBJ2-3, with 15 bases lining up with TRBD2. Trimming took 5 bases from V and 3 from J; bases not matched to a gene: 3. The CDR3 spans 16 residues. Germline CDR1 MRHNA, CDR2 SNTAGT. The chain's CDR3 is CASSPGTSGGTDTQYF. CDR3 bases: TGTGCCAGCAGTCCCGGGACTAGCGGGGGGACAGATACGCAGTATTTT.

V is TRBV19 and J is TRBJ1-2; possibly TRBD1 for D (5 bases). Germline assignment: CDR1 LNHDA and CDR2 SQIVND (reference sequence). Trimming removed 3 bases at V and 12 bases at J, with 11 bases between. This CDR3 is 11 amino acids long. The CDR3 is CASSMAGTNTF. The CDR3, as DNA: TGTGCCAGTAGTATGGCGGGGACTAACACCTTC.

The rearrangement uses TRBV6-1 and TRBJ1-6; possibly TRBD1 for D (6 bases). CDR3 size: 13 residues. V was shortened by 3 bases and J by 6 bases, with 6 bases between the two germline ends. Germline V gene data show CDR1 as MNHNS and CDR2 as SASEGT. The CDR3 loop is CASSEDSNSPLHF. In DNA, the CDR3 is TGTGCCAGCAGTGAGGACAGTAATTCACCCCTCCACTTT.

The J gene is TRBJ1-1, the V gene TRBV19, with 10 nucleotides matching TRBD1. From germline, CDR1 is LNHDA and CDR2 SQIVND (reference sequence). J lost 9 bases, V lost 4 bases, and 17 bases had no gene match. CDR3 length: 17 amino acids. This chain's CDR3 is CASSTIGQGGGFAQAFF. CDR3 DNA: TGTGCCAGTAGTACGATTGGACAGGGGGGCGGTTTCGCTCAAGCTTTCTTT.

The CDR3 sequence is CASSLSGGQGIFYTF. The CDR3 nucleotides are TGCGCCAGCAGCTTGTCAGGGGGACAGGGTATTTTCTACACCTTC. The gene calls are TRBV5-1 and TRBJ1-2, with 9 bases lining up with TRBD1. Germline CDR1 and CDR2: SGHRS and YFSETQ. J was trimmed by 10 bases and V by 1 base; bases with no gene match: 11. The CDR3 runs 15 residues. Based on the CDR3 plus reference TRBV5-1 and TRBJ1-2, the full variable domain is KAGVTQTPRYLIKTRGQQVTLSCSPISGHRSVSWYQQTPGQGLQFLFEYFSETQRNKGNFPGRFSGRQFSNSRSEMNVSTLELGDSALYLCASSLSGGQGIFYTFGSGTRLTVV.

This clone is a singleton in its sample. This chain connects TRBV6-1 to TRBJ1-2; perhaps TRBD1 as D (5 bases). There are 11 residues in the CDR3. The V gene's germline CDR1 is MNHNS and CDR2 SASEGT. The ends were cut back, 6 bases at V and 7 bases at J, with 9 bases in the middle. This CDR3 is CASSRDSGYTF. As DNA, the CDR3 is TGTGCCAGCAGCCGAGACAGTGGCTACACCTTC.

This chain connects TRBV7-2 to TRBJ1-5; D uncertain. The CDR3 length is 14 residues. CDR1 is SGHTA and CDR2 is FQGNSA in the germline V gene. V was trimmed by 3 bases and J by 1 base, leaving 7 bases between them. The CDR3 coding sequence is TGTGCCAGCAGCTTTGACGGGAGCAATCAGCCCCAGCATTTT. Translation gives CASSFDGSNQPQHF.

V is TRBV27 and J is TRBJ2-7; no clear D gene. This CDR3 has 13 residues. Germline V CDR1 and CDR2: MNHEY, SMNVEV (reference sequence). The V gene lost 5 bases and the J gene lost 0 bases, with 8 bases spanning the gap. The CDR3 DNA reads TGTGCCAGCAGTCCTAGTAGCTCCTACGAGCAGTACTTC. Translation: CASSPSSSYEQYF.

V gene TRBV27 combines with J gene TRBJ2-1, with 9 bases matching TRBD2. The CDR3 runs 16 residues. With 5 bases clipped from V and 0 bases from J, the junction kept 5 bases outside the gene matches. Germline V CDR1 and CDR2: MNHEY, SMNVEV (reference sequence). The CDR3 bases are TGTGCCAGCAGTATTAGCGGGGGAAGCTCCTACAATGAGCAGTTCTTC. Protein sequence: CASSISGGSSYNEQFF.

The chain links TRBV5-6 to TRBJ2-7; unclear D gene. This CDR3 is 13 amino acids long. Germline V gene data show CDR1 as SGHDT and CDR2 as YYEEEE. V lost 1 base and J 4 bases, leaving 9 bases between the germline ends. The CDR3 DNA sequence: TGTGCCAGCAGCTTGTATTCTGTGTACGAGCAGTACTTC. This sequence encodes CASSLYSVYEQYF.

This clone was seen a single time. The chain carries TRBV2 and TRBJ1-2; 7 positions agree with TRBD1. The V and J ends lost 7 bases and 3 bases, in that order; junction bases with no gene match: 8. The CDR3 totals 14 residues. Germline loops: CDR1 SNHLY, CDR2 FYNNEI. The CDR3 protein is CASNLQGLYYGYTF. As DNA, the CDR3 is TGTGCCAGCAATTTACAGGGGCTCTACTATGGCTACACCTTC.